This T cell receptor beta chain derives from a study of PD-1 blockade in classical Hodgkin lymphoma. Across the study: Patients were infused with nivolumab 3 mg/kg every 2 weeks.

The repertoire was sequenced with immunoSEQ multiplex PCR; TCRdb's copy has only in-frame clones and lacks some. In the table there are about 36,000 clones, about 70% of which are singletons. In every patient, relapse followed autologous stem cell transplantation, while exposure to brentuximab vedotin differed. After removal of 0 bases from V and 4 bases from J, the junction contained 5 bases not matched to a gene. This CDR3 has 15 amino acids. From germline, CDR1 is SGHTA and CDR2 FQGNSA. The sequences come from peripheral blood mononuclear cells (PBMCs), collected before the second cycle of nivolumab. The rearrangement uses TRBV7-2 and TRBJ1-1; 7 positions match TRBD1. The source of this sequence is a human donor with classical Hodgkin lymphoma. The CDR3 reads CASSLAGTAPTEAFF. CDR3 coding DNA: TGTGCCAGCAGCTTAGCCGGGACAGCTCCCACTGAAGCTTTCTTT.